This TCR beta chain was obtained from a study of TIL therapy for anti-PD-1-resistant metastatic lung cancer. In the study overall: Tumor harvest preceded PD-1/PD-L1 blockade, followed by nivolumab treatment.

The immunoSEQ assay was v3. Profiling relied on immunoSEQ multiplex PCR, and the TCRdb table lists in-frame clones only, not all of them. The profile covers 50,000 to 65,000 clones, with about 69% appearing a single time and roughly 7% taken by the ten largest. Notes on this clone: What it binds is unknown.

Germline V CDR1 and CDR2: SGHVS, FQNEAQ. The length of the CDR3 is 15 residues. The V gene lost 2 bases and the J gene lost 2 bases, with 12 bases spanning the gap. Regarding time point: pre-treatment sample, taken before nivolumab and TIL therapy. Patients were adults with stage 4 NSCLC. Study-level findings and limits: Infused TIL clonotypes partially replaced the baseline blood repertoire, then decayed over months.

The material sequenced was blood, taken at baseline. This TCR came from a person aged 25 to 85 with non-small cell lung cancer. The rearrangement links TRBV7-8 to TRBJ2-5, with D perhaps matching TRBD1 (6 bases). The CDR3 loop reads CASSLFGTSQETQYF. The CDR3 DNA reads TGTGCCAGCAGCTTATTCGGGACATCACAAGAGACCCAGTACTTC. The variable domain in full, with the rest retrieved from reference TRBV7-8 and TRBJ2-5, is GAGVSQSPRYKVAKRGQDVALRCDPISGHVSLFWYQQALGQGPEFLTYFQNEAQLDKSGLPSDRFFAERPEGSVSTLKIQRTQQEDSAVYLCASSLFGTSQETQYFGPGTRLLVL.